The T cell receptor beta chain under discussion was sequenced for a study of human T cells and chemical hapten exposure. Comment on this clonotype: No antigen is known for it.

Germline CDR1 is SGDLS and CDR2 is YYNGEE. The ends were cut back, 4 bases at V and 13 bases at J, with 20 bases in the middle. This CDR3 has 13 residues. Time point reported: patch test 3, about 24 weeks after DPC sensitization. As to treatment: therapeutic diphenylcyclopropenone sensitization with weekly scalp DPC. Overall study results and limits: Significantly greater numbers of large CDR3 similarity clusters came from expanded TCRs than from controls. PT1 expanded TCR counts and patch test score correlated positively.

TCRdb re-called the RACE reads with MiXCR, one entry per CDR3 protein. The sample includes 95,000 to 150,000 distinct CDR3 sequences, approximately 10% seen only once; the top ten take under 2.5%. The chain uses TRBV9 and TRBJ2-5; D is uncertain. This sequence originates from a woman between 45 and 65 years old with alopecia areata. Some clones in this sample may be carry-over from other donors' samples. Material: whole blood, obtained in connection with sensitization to the hapten diphenylcyclopropenone (DPC). The CDR3 bases are TGTGCCAGCAGCCCCTACGGAGTAGGAAGTCTGTACTTC. As protein: CASSPYGVGSLYF.